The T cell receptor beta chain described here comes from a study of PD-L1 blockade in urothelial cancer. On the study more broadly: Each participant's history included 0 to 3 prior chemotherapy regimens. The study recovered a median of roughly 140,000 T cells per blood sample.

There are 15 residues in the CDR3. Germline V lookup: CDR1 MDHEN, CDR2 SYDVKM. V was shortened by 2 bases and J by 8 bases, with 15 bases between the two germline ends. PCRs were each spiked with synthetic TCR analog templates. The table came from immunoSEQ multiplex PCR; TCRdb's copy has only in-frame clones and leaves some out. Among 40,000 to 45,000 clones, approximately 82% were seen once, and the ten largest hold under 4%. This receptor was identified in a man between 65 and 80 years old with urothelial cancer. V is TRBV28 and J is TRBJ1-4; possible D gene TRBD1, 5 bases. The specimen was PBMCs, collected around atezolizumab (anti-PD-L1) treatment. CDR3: CASSLRGRVGEKLFF. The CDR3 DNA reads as TGTGCCAGCAGTTTAAGGGGCAGGGTGGGGGAAAAACTGTTTTTT.